One and the same sample provided the 22 T cell receptor beta chains below, sequenced in a study of blood T cell repertoires in COVID-19. Repertoires were generated with immunoSEQ multiplex PCR, while TCRdb's copy carries only in-frame clones and drops some. The sample carries 180,000 or so clones, approximately 88% recorded once. Sequencing input: PBMCs or T cells enriched from blood (not recorded which). These receptors were obtained from an older woman who had recovered from COVID-19.

V usage is TRBV18 and J usage is TRBJ1-6, with D hard to call. Deletions cut 6 bases from V and 7 bases from J, with 10 bases between. The CDR3 is made up of 13 amino acids. Germline V gene sequence: CDR1 KGHSH, CDR2 LQKENI. CDR3 sequence (DNA): TGTGCCAGCTCTCAAGAGGGAAATTCACCCCTCCACTTT. Its translation is CASSQEGNSPLHF.

The chain has TRBV5-4 and TRBJ2-1; possibly TRBD1 for D (5 bases). With 0 bases removed from V and 7 bases from J, the gap between germline ends came to 14 bases. The CDR3 spans 15 residues. Germline V CDR1 and CDR2: SGHNT, YYREEE (reference sequence). The CDR3 protein is CASSLDAGSENEQFF. CDR3 coding DNA: TGTGCCAGCAGCTTGGATGCAGGGTCGGAAAATGAGCAGTTCTTC.

In its sample, this clone was seen a few times. The chain recombines TRBV2 with TRBJ1-5; 12 bases fit TRBD1. The V gene's germline CDR1 is SNHLY and CDR2 FYNNEI. The junction had 5 bases not matched to a gene; V was cut back by 5 bases and J by 3 bases. The CDR3 is 16 residues long. Here the CDR3 DNA reads TGTGCCAGCAGTCGGGACAGGGGGCCATCCAATCAGCCCCAGCATTTT. Amino acids: CASSRDRGPSNQPQHF. The variable domain in full, completed from reference TRBV2 and TRBJ1-5, reads EPEVTQTPSHQVTQMGQEVILRCVPISNHLYFYWYRQILGQKVEFLVSFYNNEISEKSEIFDDQFSVERPDGSNFTLKIRSTKLEDSAMYFCASSRDRGPSNQPQHFGDGTRLSIL.

The chain uses TRBV10-3 and TRBJ1-6; 8 nucleotides agree with TRBD1. The ends lost 7 bases at V and 10 bases at J; junction bases unmatched: 6. CDR1 is ENHRY, CDR2 SYGVKD, per germline. The CDR3 length is 13 residues. CDR3 DNA sequence: TGTGCCATCACCCCAGGGGGCGGGTCACCCCTCCACTTT. It codes for CAITPGGGSPLHF.

The rearrangement uses TRBV25-1 and TRBJ2-5, with a weak D call TRBD1 (5 bases). The germline V gene encodes CDR1 MGHDK and CDR2 SYGVNS. V lost 3 bases, J lost 1 base, and 12 bases lay in between. This CDR3 region has 15 residues. The CDR3 loop reads CASSDPSGIQETQYF. The DNA for the CDR3 is TGTGCCAGCAGTGATCCTTCAGGGATCCAAGAGACCCAGTACTTC.

This chain uses TRBV7-9 with TRBJ2-3; 11 nucleotides match TRBD2. The trim removed 7 bases at V and 4 bases at J, leaving 7 bases unmatched. CDR3 size: 15 residues. CDR1 is SEHNR, CDR2 FQNEAQ, per germline (reference sequence). In DNA form, the CDR3 reads TGTGCCAGCAACACAGCTAGCGGGGGGTCAGATACGCAGTATTTT. Translation gives CASNTASGGSDTQYF.

CDR3 amino acids: CASSLSSGGIGELFF. The CDR3 DNA reads as TGTGCCAGCAGCTTATCTAGCGGGGGAATCGGGGAGCTGTTTTTT. This chain joins TRBV7-3 and TRBJ2-2, with 10 positions matching TRBD2. The CDR3 sequence is 15 residues long. Trimming took 2 bases from V and 7 from J; bases not matched to a gene: 4. Germline loops: CDR1 SGHTA, CDR2 FQGTGA.

The rearrangement joins TRBV19 to TRBJ2-1; possible D gene TRBD2, 5 bases. Trimming stripped 10 bases from V and 0 bases from J, with 13 bases between. This CDR3 spans 14 amino acids. Germline V gene data show CDR1 as LNHDA and CDR2 as SQIVND (reference sequence). The CDR3 region has the DNA TGTGCCACCATGCTTAGCGTCTCCTACAATGAGCAGTTCTTC. It encodes CATMLSVSYNEQFF.

The chain is built from TRBV7-3 and TRBJ2-2; D not certain. V lost 8 bases, J lost 0 bases, and 10 bases lay in between. Looked up from germline, CDR1 is SGHTA and CDR2 is FQGTGA. CDR3 length: 14 amino acids. The CDR3 DNA follows: TGTGCCAGCGCGGCAGCCGCGAACACCGGGGAGCTGTTTTTT. The encoded protein is CASAAAANTGELFF.

Only a few counts were recorded for this clone. This chain uses TRBV7-6 with TRBJ2-7; 7 bases match TRBD2. This CDR3 is built from 16 residues. V lost 0 bases to trimming and J lost 0 bases; unmatched junction nucleotides: 5. The germline gives CDR1 SGHVS, CDR2 FNYEAQ. The CDR3 nucleotides read TGTGCCAGCAGCTTAGCGAGCTCTAGCGGCTCCTACGAGCAGTACTTC. It encodes CASSLASSSGSYEQYF.

The rearrangement joins TRBV6-5 to TRBJ2-7; possibly TRBD2 for D (6 bases). V lost 5 bases and J lost 3, with 14 bases in between. Germline CDR1 is MNHEY and CDR2 is SVGAGI. The CDR3 covers 14 residues. The CDR3 here is CASSRPGLSYEQYF. The CDR3 DNA sequence: TGTGCCAGCAGTCGGCCGGGACTTAGCTACGAGCAGTACTTC.

This rearrangement joins TRBV5-1 to TRBJ1-2; D perhaps matches TRBD1 (5 bases). Germline V CDR1 and CDR2: SGHRS, YFSETQ. The V gene lost 0 bases and the J gene lost 4 bases, with 13 bases spanning the gap. The CDR3 runs to 15 residues. CDR3 coding DNA: TGCGCCAGCAGCTTGGGCGATGTGGGGCCCTATGGCTACACCTTC. Amino acid sequence: CASSLGDVGPYGYTF.

V is TRBV19 and J is TRBJ1-1, with 7 bases lining up with TRBD1. V was pared by 6 bases and J by 1 base, with 11 bases of the junction left unmatched. The CDR3 is 16 amino acids. Per germline, CDR1 LNHDA and CDR2 SQIVND (reference sequence). CDR3 sequence: CASSHRSDRRNTEAFF. The CDR3 DNA reads as TGTGCCAGTAGCCATAGATCGGACAGGAGGAACACTGAAGCTTTCTTT.

The rearrangement links TRBV2 to TRBJ1-2; possibly TRBD1 for D (6 bases). Looked up from germline, CDR1 is SNHLY and CDR2 is FYNNEI. This CDR3 comprises 10 residues. V lost 10 bases, J lost 8 bases, and 11 bases lay in between. CDR3 sequence (DNA): TGTGCCAAACAGGGTGGGGGCTACACCTTC. Encoded protein: CAKQGGGYTF.

A single count supports this clone. The chain is built from TRBV28 and TRBJ2-1; 11 bases align to TRBD2. The CDR3 contains 15 residues. The germline V gene encodes CDR1 MDHEN and CDR2 SYDVKM. After removal of 4 bases from V and 1 base from J, the junction contained 0 bases not matched to a gene. The chain's CDR3 is CASSWTSGSYNEQFF. The CDR3 bases are TGTGCCAGCAGTTGGACTAGCGGGTCCTACAATGAGCAGTTCTTC.

This sequence joins TRBV19 and TRBJ1-2; D gene unclear. Germline values: CDR1 LNHDA, CDR2 SQIVND (reference sequence). This CDR3 is 13 amino acids long. V lost 5 bases and J lost 4, with 11 bases in between. In DNA form, the CDR3 reads TGTGCCAGTAGTGTCGGGGAGCCCTATGGCTACACCTTC. As protein: CASSVGEPYGYTF.

J is TRBJ1-3 and V is TRBV28; 9 positions agree with TRBD1. The germline gives CDR1 MDHEN, CDR2 SYDVKM. J lost 0 bases, V lost 6 bases, and 0 bases had no gene match. The CDR3 extends over 14 amino acids. CDR3 in DNA: TGTGCCAGCAGGGGACAGGGCTCTGGAAACACCATATATTTT. Translating it yields CASRGQGSGNTIYF.

V usage is TRBV4-1 and J usage is TRBJ1-1; 8 bases are a match to TRBD1. Germline CDR1 reads MGHRA; CDR2 reads YSYEKL. The CDR3 spans 15 residues. V dropped 4 bases and J dropped 3; count of bases not matched to a gene: 7. Written as DNA, the CDR3 is TGCGCCAGCAGCCGGGGACAGGTTGGGGACACTGAAGCTTTCTTT. Translation: CASSRGQVGDTEAFF.

The chain recombines TRBV15 with TRBJ1-1, with a tentative D call TRBD1 (6 bases). Germline CDR1 is LNHNV and CDR2 is YYDKDF (reference sequence). V shed 6 bases and J shed 0 bases, with 8 bases lying between them. This CDR3 region has 13 residues. This CDR3 reads CATSGQLNTEAFF. The CDR3 DNA follows: TGTGCCACCAGTGGACAGCTGAACACTGAAGCTTTCTTT.

The CDR3: CASSSLSPAGQPYGYTF. CDR3 nucleotides: TGTGCCAGCAGTTCCCTTAGCCCCGCCGGACAGCCATATGGCTACACCTTC. The chain combines TRBV27 with TRBJ1-2, with D tentatively TRBD1 (6 bases). The CDR3 is 17 amino acids. Germline V gives CDR1 MNHEY, CDR2 SMNVEV (reference sequence). Trimming removed 4 bases from V and 5 bases from J, with 23 bases in between.

V and J are TRBV7-3 and TRBJ2-5; maybe TRBD2 (7 bases). Trimming took off 5 bases at V and 5 bases at J, with 12 bases between the two ends. The CDR3 is 13 residues long. The germline V gene has CDR1 SGHTA and CDR2 FQGTGA. This CDR3 reads CASSRGTTETQYF. The CDR3 bases are TGTGCCAGCAGCAGGGGGACTACTGAGACCCAGTACTTC.

This clone was picked up a small number of times. The chain employs TRBV28 and TRBJ1-6, with a possible D match to TRBD1 (6 bases). The CDR3 is 16 amino acids. V was shortened by 5 bases and J by 3 bases, with 14 bases between the two germline ends. Germline CDR1 reads MDHEN; CDR2 reads SYDVKM. The CDR3 nucleotides read TGTGCCAGCAGTGCGAACAGGGACAACTATAATTCACCCCTCCACTTT. Translated: CASSANRDNYNSPLHF. Looking up the rest from reference TRBV28 and TRBJ1-6 gives the full variable domain: DVKVTQSSRYLVKRTGEKVFLECVQDMDHENMFWYRQDPGLGLRLIYFSYDVKMKEKGDIPEGYSVSREKKERFSLILESASTNQTSMYLCASSANRDNYNSPLHFGNGTRLTVT.